These 19 T cell receptor beta chains were sequenced from one sample in a study of blood T cell repertoires in COVID-19. Repertoires were generated with immunoSEQ multiplex PCR, while TCRdb's copy carries only in-frame clones and drops some. The sample has about 92,000 clones, 80% seen once. Input material: peripheral blood. The receptors were gathered from a woman in her 70s with acute or convalescent COVID-19.

This clone has a single count. The J gene is TRBJ2-1, the V gene TRBV5-4, with 8 nucleotides matching TRBD2. The CDR3 totals 16 residues. With V trimmed by 2 bases and J by 4 bases, 8 bases remained unmatched. In germline, CDR1 is SGHNT, CDR2 YYREEE (reference sequence). For the CDR3, the DNA is TGTGCCAGCAGCTTTAACAGCGGGGGCCTTTACAATGAGCAGTTCTTC. It encodes CASSFNSGGLYNEQFF. Drawing the rest from reference TRBV5-4 and TRBJ2-1, the complete variable domain is ETGVTQSPTHLIKTRGQQVTLRCSSQSGHNTVSWYQQALGQGPQFIFQYYREEENGRGNFPPRFSGLQFPNYSSELNVNALELDDSALYLCASSFNSGGLYNEQFFGPGTRLTVL.

This rearrangement joins TRBV11-2 to TRBJ2-3, with 7 positions matching TRBD2. The CDR3 extends over 15 amino acids. V lost 5 bases to trimming and J lost 6 bases; unmatched junction nucleotides: 11. Germline CDR1 and CDR2: SGHAT and FQNNGV. The CDR3 sequence is CASSVTSRPMDTQYF. CDR3 coding DNA: TGTGCCAGCAGCGTGACTAGCCGGCCCATGGATACGCAGTATTTT.

The chain couples TRBV6-5 to TRBJ1-2; 7 nucleotides align to TRBD1. Germline CDR1 reads MNHEY; CDR2 reads SVGAGI. V lost 4 bases to trimming and J lost 2 bases; unmatched junction nucleotides: 10. The CDR3 is 16 residues long. As DNA, the CDR3 is TGTGCCAGCAGTTTCCGCCCAGGGACAGCGAACTATGGCTACACCTTC. Translating gives CASSFRPGTANYGYTF.

This chain links TRBV9 with TRBJ2-1, with D possibly TRBD1 on 5 matching bases. Per germline, CDR1 SGDLS and CDR2 YYNGEE. The CDR3 totals 15 residues. V lost 1 base and J 6 bases, leaving 14 bases between the germline ends. The CDR3 nucleotides are TGTGCCAGCAGCGTAATGGGCAGGGTAAGCAATGAGCAGTTCTTC. It yields the protein CASSVMGRVSNEQFF.

J is TRBJ2-5 and V is TRBV3-1 (or the pseudogene TRBV3-2); D perhaps matches TRBD2 (6 bases). The CDR3 has 16 amino acids. V was cut by 0 bases and J by 0 bases, with 11 bases left in between. Germline CDR1 and CDR2: LGHDT and YNNKEL (reference sequence). CDR3 in DNA: TGTGCCAGCAGCCAAGATGTTAGCGGTTACCAAGAGACCCAGTACTTC. It specifies CASSQDVSGYQETQYF.

The chain employs TRBV5-1 and TRBJ2-5; the match to TRBD2 covers 13 bases. Losses at the gene ends were 4 bases for V and 5 bases for J; bases not matched to a gene: 5. Germline assignment: CDR1 SGHRS and CDR2 YFSETQ. This CDR3 is built from 15 residues. CDR3 DNA: TGCGCCAGCAGCGAGACACTAGCGGGAGGGGAGACCCAGTACTTC. It yields the protein CASSETLAGGETQYF.

The V gene is TRBV7-8, the J gene TRBJ2-7; TRBD1 matches at 9 bases. V gave up 5 bases and J gave up 4 bases; unmatched junction bases: 9. The CDR3 is 15 amino acids. Germline V gives CDR1 SGHVS, CDR2 FQNEAQ. CDR3 loop: CASSVPGQGAYEQYF. The CDR3 region has the DNA TGTGCCAGCAGCGTGCCGGGACAGGGAGCATACGAGCAGTACTTC.

The chain couples TRBV28 to TRBJ2-7; the D is unclear. Trimming removed 7 bases from V and 2 bases from J, with 9 bases in between. Germline V gene sequence: CDR1 MDHEN, CDR2 SYDVKM. The CDR3 extends over 12 amino acids. The CDR3: CASNGPAYEQYF. CDR3 nucleotides: TGTGCCAGCAACGGTCCGGCCTACGAGCAGTACTTC. Combining the CDR3 with reference TRBV28 and TRBJ2-7 gives the whole variable domain DVKVTQSSRYLVKRTGEKVFLECVQDMDHENMFWYRQDPGLGLRLIYFSYDVKMKEKGDIPEGYSVSREKKERFSLILESASTNQTSMYLCASNGPAYEQYFGPGTRLTVT.

The V and J genes are TRBV2 and TRBJ2-2; TRBD1 agrees at 9 bases. Germline-derived CDR1 and CDR2 are SNHLY and FYNNEI. This CDR3 is built from 14 residues. The trim removed 6 bases at V and 6 bases at J, leaving 5 bases unmatched. CDR3 sequence: CASRGQGEAGELFF. The DNA for the CDR3 is TGTGCCAGCAGGGGACAGGGTGAAGCCGGGGAGCTGTTTTTT.

The rearrangement joins TRBV24-1 to TRBJ2-5; TRBD1 agrees at 8 bases. CDR1 and CDR2 from the germline V gene are KGHDR and SFDVKD. V lost 7 bases, J lost 5 bases, and 14 bases stayed unmatched. This CDR3 spans 16 amino acids. The DNA of the CDR3 is TGTGCCACCAGGGGACTGGCGGACAGGGTAGGGGAGACCCAGTACTTC. Translating it yields CATRGLADRVGETQYF.

The chain has TRBV28 and TRBJ1-3; tentative D call: TRBD1 (5 bases). Trimming pared 6 bases from V and 4 bases from J, leaving 13 bases between. CDR1 is MDHEN, CDR2 SYDVKM, per germline. CDR3 length equals 14 residues. The CDR3 here is CASRQGGNGNTIYF. CDR3 coding DNA: TGTGCCAGCAGGCAGGGCGGTAACGGAAACACCATATATTTT. Based on the CDR3 plus reference TRBV28 and TRBJ1-3, the full variable domain is DVKVTQSSRYLVKRTGEKVFLECVQDMDHENMFWYRQDPGLGLRLIYFSYDVKMKEKGDIPEGYSVSREKKERFSLILESASTNQTSMYLCASRQGGNGNTIYFGEGSWLTVV.

The rearrangement joins TRBV5-1 to TRBJ2-1; 9 nucleotides match TRBD2. V was clipped by 4 bases and J by 7 bases; unmatched bases: 9. This CDR3 comprises 15 residues. Germline V gene lookup returns CDR1 SGHRS and CDR2 YFSETQ. The CDR3 loop is CASSNIAGANNEQFF. The CDR3 nucleotides are TGCGCCAGCAGCAATATAGCGGGAGCCAATAATGAGCAGTTCTTC.

The chain couples TRBV5-4 to TRBJ2-6; D unclear. This CDR3 spans 14 amino acids. The V end lost 3 bases, the J end lost 0 bases, and 4 bases lay between the germline ends. Per the germline V gene, CDR1 is SGHNT and CDR2 is YYREEE (reference sequence). CDR3 DNA: TGTGCCAGCAGCTCAGACTCTGGGGCCAACGTCCTGACTTTC. Translating gives CASSSDSGANVLTF.

The V gene is TRBV7-9, the J gene TRBJ1-2; D remains unclear. The CDR3 has 13 amino acids. Germline V gives CDR1 SEHNR, CDR2 FQNEAQ (reference sequence). The V end was cut by 1 base, the J end by 4 bases, with 7 bases between. The CDR3 DNA reads as TGTGCCAGCAGCTTAGGCGTCGGCTATGGCTACACCTTC. Its translation: CASSLGVGYGYTF.

Only one count was recorded for this clone. The chain joins TRBV19 to TRBJ1-1; 8 bases match TRBD1. V gave up 5 bases and J gave up 7 bases; unmatched junction bases: 9. The CDR3 is 14 amino acids. Germline V gives CDR1 LNHDA, CDR2 SQIVND (reference sequence). The CDR3: CASSFQGAGDEAFF. The CDR3, as DNA: TGTGCCAGTAGTTTTCAGGGGGCAGGTGATGAAGCTTTCTTT.

The gene calls are TRBV5-1 and TRBJ1-4; D is possibly TRBD1 (6 bases). The CDR3 has 12 residues. The V gene lost 1 base and the J gene lost 8 bases, with 6 bases spanning the gap. From germline, CDR1 is SGHRS and CDR2 YFSETQ. The CDR3 DNA reads as TGCGCCAGCAGCTTGAGGGGGGAAAAACTGTTTTTT. Its translation is CASSLRGEKLFF. The entire variable domain, with the rest obtained from reference TRBV5-1 and TRBJ1-4, is as follows: KAGVTQTPRYLIKTRGQQVTLSCSPISGHRSVSWYQQTPGQGLQFLFEYFSETQRNKGNFPGRFSGRQFSNSRSEMNVSTLELGDSALYLCASSLRGEKLFFGSGTQLSVL.

The chain recombines TRBV6-8 with TRBJ2-7, with 8 bases matching TRBD2. This CDR3 region has 15 residues. Unmatched junction bases numbered 10, after V lost 6 bases and J lost 3 bases. Germline V gene sequence: CDR1 MNHGY, CDR2 SAAAGT. The CDR3 bases are TGTGCCAGCAGCCTGCCTCGCGGGAGGATCTACGAGCAGTACTTC. Translating gives CASSLPRGRIYEQYF.

V is TRBV5-6 and J is TRBJ2-1, with a tentative D call TRBD1 (5 bases). V dropped 1 base and J dropped 7 bases, with 24 bases sitting between them. The length of the CDR3 is 18 residues. Germline V gene data show CDR1 as SGHDT and CDR2 as YYEEEE. The CDR3 coding sequence is TGTGCCAGCAGCTTGATGACAGCCCTACCCCCGGCGGCGAATGAGCAGTTCTTC. This encodes CASSLMTALPPAANEQFF. Full variable domain (missing parts from reference TRBV5-6 and TRBJ2-1): DAGVTQSPTHLIKTRGQQVTLRCSPKSGHDTVSWYQQALGQGPQFIFQYYEEEERQRGNFPDRFSGHQFPNYSSELNVNALLLGDSALYLCASSLMTALPPAANEQFFGPGTRLTVL.

V gene TRBV6-5 combines with J gene TRBJ2-7; D remains unclear. Trimming took off 6 bases at V and 0 bases at J, with 15 bases between the two ends. Germline V lookup: CDR1 MNHEY, CDR2 SVGAGI. This CDR3 contains 15 residues. For the CDR3, the DNA is TGTGCCAGCAGGAGAGGCGAAGGTAGCTCCTACGAGCAGTACTTC. Translated, it gives CASRRGEGSSYEQYF.